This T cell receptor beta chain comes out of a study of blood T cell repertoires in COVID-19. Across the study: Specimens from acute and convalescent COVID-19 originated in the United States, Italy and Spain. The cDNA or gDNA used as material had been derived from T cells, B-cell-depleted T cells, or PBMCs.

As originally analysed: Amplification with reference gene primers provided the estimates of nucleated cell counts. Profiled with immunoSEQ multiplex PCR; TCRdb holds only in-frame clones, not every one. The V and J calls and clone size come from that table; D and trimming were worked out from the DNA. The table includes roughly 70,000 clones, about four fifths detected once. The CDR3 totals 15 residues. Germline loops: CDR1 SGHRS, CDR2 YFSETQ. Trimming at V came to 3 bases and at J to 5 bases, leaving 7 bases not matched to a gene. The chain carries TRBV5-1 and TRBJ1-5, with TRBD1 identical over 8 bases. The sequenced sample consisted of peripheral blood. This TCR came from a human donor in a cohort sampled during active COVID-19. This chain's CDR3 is CASSWNGQGYQPQHF. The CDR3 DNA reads TGCGCCAGCAGCTGGAACGGACAGGGTTATCAGCCCCAGCATTTT.